This T cell receptor (beta chain) was sequenced in a study of control samples from healthy donors and cancer patients. This CDR3 comprises 15 residues. Germline V CDR1 and CDR2: MDHEN, SYDVKM. J gave up 9 bases and V 8 bases, and 11 bases lay outside the gene matches. Sequencing used immunoSEQ multiplex PCR; TCRdb keeps in-frame clones, though not all of them. The table shows 350,000 to 450,000 clones, with 80% to 95% occurring only once. There are a few counts of this clone. The V call is TRBV28, the J call TRBJ1-6; TRBD1 aligns across 9 bases. The sequencing sample was made of PBMCs. The sequence derives from a man aged 35 to 55 with head and neck cancer. The CDR3 nucleotides read TGTGCCAGCGTCCTATCCGGGACAGGGTCTTCACCCCTCCACTTT. Its protein is CASVLSGTGSSPLHF.